This TCR beta chain was obtained from a study of breast tumors, draining lymph nodes, adjacent tissues. General observations from the study: Tumor T cell lymph node origin was a supported hypothesis, not proven. Tumor TCR diversity was below lymph nodes but above nontumor tissue.

TCRdb re-derived calls from the multiplex PCR reads in MiXCR, one entry per CDR3 protein. The sample consists of approximately 190,000 distinct CDR3 sequences, roughly 29% of them appearing once. This clonotype appeared many times. The antigen remains unidentified. Samples came from axillary lymph nodes draining the breast cancer. The sample comprised axillary lymph node tissue. The clonotype comes from a female donor with breast cancer. Some clones in this sample may be carry-over from other donors' samples.

The CDR3 here is CASSVGLTTDTQYF. In nucleotides, the CDR3 is TGTGCCAGCAGCGTAGGACTTACCACAGATACGCAGTATTTT. The rearrangement joins TRBV9 to TRBJ2-3; D gene uncertain. The V and J ends lost 0 bases and 2 bases respectively, with 7 bases between them. This CDR3 has 14 amino acids. Germline V gene lookup returns CDR1 SGDLS and CDR2 YYNGEE.